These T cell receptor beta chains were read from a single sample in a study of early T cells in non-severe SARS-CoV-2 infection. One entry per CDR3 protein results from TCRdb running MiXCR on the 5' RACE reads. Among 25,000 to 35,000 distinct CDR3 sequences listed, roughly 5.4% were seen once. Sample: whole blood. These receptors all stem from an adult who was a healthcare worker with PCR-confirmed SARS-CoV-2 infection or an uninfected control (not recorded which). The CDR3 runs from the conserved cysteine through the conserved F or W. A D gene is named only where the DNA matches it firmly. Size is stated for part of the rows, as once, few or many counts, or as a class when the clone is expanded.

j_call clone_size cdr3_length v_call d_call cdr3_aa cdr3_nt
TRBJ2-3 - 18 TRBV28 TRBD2 CASSLGLAGYGATDTQYF TGTGCCAGCAGTTTGGGACTAGCGGGATACGGGGCGACAGATACGCAGTATTTT
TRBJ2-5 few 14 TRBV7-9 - CASSLGGVQETQYF TGTGCCAGCAGCTTAGGAGGAGTTCAAGAGACCCAGTACTTC
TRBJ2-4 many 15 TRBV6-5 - CASSPQGGTKNIQYF TGTGCCAGCAGTCCACAGGGGGGGACCAAAAACATTCAGTACTTC
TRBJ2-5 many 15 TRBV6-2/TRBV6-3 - CASRHSPEDPVAGYF TGTGCCAGCAGACACTCCCCGGAGGACCCGGTGGCGGGGTACTTC
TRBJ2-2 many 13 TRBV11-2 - CASRLLKGGELFF TGTGCCAGCAGATTATTGAAGGGCGGGGAGCTGTTTTTT
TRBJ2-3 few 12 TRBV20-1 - CSMEGESDTQYF TGCAGCATGGAGGGGGAATCAGATACGCAGTATTTT
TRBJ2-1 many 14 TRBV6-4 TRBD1 CASSDSEVGQGKFF TGTGCCAGCAGTGACTCGGAGGTCGGACAGGGAAAGTTCTTC
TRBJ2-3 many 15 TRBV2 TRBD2 CASLRTSGSTDTQYF TGTGCCAGCCTCCGTACTAGCGGAAGCACAGATACGCAGTATTTT
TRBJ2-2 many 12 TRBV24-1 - CATSDLSGELFF TGTGCCACCAGTGATTTGTCCGGGGAGCTGTTTTTT
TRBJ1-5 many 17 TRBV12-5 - CASGLVLRQTHNQPQHF TGTGCTAGTGGTTTGGTACTTAGGCAGACCCACAATCAGCCCCAGCATTTT
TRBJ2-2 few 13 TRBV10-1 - CASRSTFTGELFF TGCGCCAGCAGATCGACTTTCACCGGGGAGCTGTTTTTT
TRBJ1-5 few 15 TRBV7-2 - CASSLSPVPNQPQHF TGTGCCAGCAGCTTATCGCCGGTCCCCAATCAGCCCCAGCATTTT
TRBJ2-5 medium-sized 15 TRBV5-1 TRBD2 CASSQTSGSGVTQYF TGCGCCAGCAGCCAGACTAGCGGGAGTGGTGTGACCCAGTACTTC
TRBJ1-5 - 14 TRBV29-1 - CSVDGRVSNQPQHF TGCAGCGTTGACGGCAGGGTTAGCAATCAGCCCCAGCATTTT
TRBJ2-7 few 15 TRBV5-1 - CASSLFQPEEGEQYF TGCGCCAGCAGCTTGTTTCAGCCCGAAGAGGGCGAGCAGTACTTC
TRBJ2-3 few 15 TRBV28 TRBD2 CASSLTSGNLDTQYF TGTGCCAGCAGTTTAACTAGCGGAAACTTAGATACGCAGTATTTT
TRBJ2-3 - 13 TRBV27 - CASRQRNYDTQYF TGTGCCAGCAGACAGCGGAATTATGATACGCAGTATTTT
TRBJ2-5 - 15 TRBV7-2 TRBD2 CASSPLGRGEETQYF TGTGCCAGCAGCCCTCTTGGGAGGGGTGAAGAGACCCAGTACTTC
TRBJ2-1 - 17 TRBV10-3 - CAISGVPDGYSYNEQFF TGTGCCATCAGTGGGGTACCCGATGGGTACTCCTACAATGAGCAGTTCTTC
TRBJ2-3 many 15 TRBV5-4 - CASSLDVSPTDTQYF TGTGCCAGCAGCTTGGATGTCTCGCCCACAGATACGCAGTATTTT
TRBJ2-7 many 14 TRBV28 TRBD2 CASSLSGYSYEQYF TGTGCCAGCAGTCTTAGCGGGTACTCCTACGAGCAGTACTTC
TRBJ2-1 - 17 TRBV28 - CASSLCIRKSSYNEQFF TGTGCCAGCAGTTTATGCATTCGCAAAAGCTCCTACAATGAGCAGTTCTTC
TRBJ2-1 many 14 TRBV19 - CASMRGGSYNEQFF TGTGCCAGTATGAGGGGGGGATCCTACAATGAGCAGTTCTTC
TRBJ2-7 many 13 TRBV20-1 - CSARGAGIDEQYF TGCAGTGCTAGGGGTGCGGGGATTGACGAGCAGTACTTC
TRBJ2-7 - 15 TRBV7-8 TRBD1 CASSSANRGSSEQYF TGTGCCAGCAGCTCGGCAAACAGGGGAAGTAGCGAGCAGTACTTC
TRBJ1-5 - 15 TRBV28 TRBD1 CASSFLGGARQPQHF TGTGCCAGCAGTTTTCTAGGGGGCGCGCGACAGCCCCAGCATTTT
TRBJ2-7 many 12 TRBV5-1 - CASSYQGYEQYF TGCGCCAGCAGCTATCAGGGCTACGAGCAGTACTTC
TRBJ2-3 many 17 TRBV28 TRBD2 CASSFIGLGTSTDTQYF TGTGCCAGCAGTTTTATCGGACTAGGGACTAGCACAGATACGCAGTATTTT
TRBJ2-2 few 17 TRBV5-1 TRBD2 CASSFQSHSGSSGELFF TGCGCCAGCAGCTTTCAATCCCATAGCGGGAGCTCCGGGGAGCTGTTTTTT
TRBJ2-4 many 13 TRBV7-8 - CASSLELAGIQYF TGTGCCAGCAGCTTAGAACTAGCCGGAATTCAGTACTTC
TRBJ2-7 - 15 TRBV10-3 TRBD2 CATRDWASGSYEQYF TGTGCCACCCGCGATTGGGCTAGCGGGAGTTACGAGCAGTACTTC
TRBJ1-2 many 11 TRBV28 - CGAYSNYGYTF TGTGGGGCGTACTCCAACTATGGCTACACCTTC
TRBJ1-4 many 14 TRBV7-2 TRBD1 CASSPQGLGVKLFF TGTGCCAGCAGCCCACAGGGGTTGGGGGTTAAACTGTTTTTT
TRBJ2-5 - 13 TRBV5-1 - CASSLQDMVDQYF TGCGCCAGCAGCCTTCAAGACATGGTCGATCAGTACTTC
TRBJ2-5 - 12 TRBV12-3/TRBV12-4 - CASSLMGSTQYF TGTGCCAGCAGTTTAATGGGTAGTACCCAGTACTTC
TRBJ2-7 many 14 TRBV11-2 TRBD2 CASSTIAGDYEQYF TGTGCCAGCAGCACCATAGCGGGGGACTACGAGCAGTACTTC
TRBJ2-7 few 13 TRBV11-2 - CASSHRVPYEQYF TGTGCCAGCAGTCACAGGGTTCCCTACGAGCAGTACTTC
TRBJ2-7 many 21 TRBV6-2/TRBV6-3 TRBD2 CASSYPDHPTSGRAWEYEQYF TGTGCCAGCAGTTACCCAGATCATCCCACTAGCGGGAGGGCCTGGGAGTACGAGCAGTACTTC
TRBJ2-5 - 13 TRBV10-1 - CASSESWGETQYF TGCGCCAGCAGTGAGTCCTGGGGAGAGACCCAGTACTTC
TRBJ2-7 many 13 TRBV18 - CASSPMDSNEQYF TGTGCCAGCTCACCAATGGACAGCAACGAGCAGTACTTC
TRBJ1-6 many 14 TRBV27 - CASSFQANGSPLHF TGTGCCAGCAGTTTCCAGGCCAACGGGTCACCCCTCCACTTT
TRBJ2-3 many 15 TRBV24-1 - CATSETGLPTDTQYF TGTGCCACCAGTGAAACGGGACTCCCCACAGATACGCAGTATTTT
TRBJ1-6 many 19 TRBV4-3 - CASSQERDSRGSYNSPLHF TGCGCCAGCAGCCAAGAAAGGGATTCACGGGGCTCCTATAATTCACCCCTCCACTTT
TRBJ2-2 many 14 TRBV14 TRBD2 CASSRPGGTGELFF TGTGCCAGCAGCCGACCGGGGGGCACCGGGGAGCTGTTTTTT
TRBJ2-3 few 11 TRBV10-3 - CAISEQDTQYF TGTGCCATCAGTGAGCAAGATACGCAGTATTTT
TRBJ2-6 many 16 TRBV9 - CASSVGGSGGANVLTF TGTGCCAGCAGCGTAGGGGGCAGCGGAGGGGCCAACGTCCTGACTTTC
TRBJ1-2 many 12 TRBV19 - CASRPQGPGYTF TGTGCCAGTAGACCACAGGGTCCTGGCTACACCTTC
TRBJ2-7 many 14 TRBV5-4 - CASSLVLSFHEQYF TGTGCCAGCAGCTTGGTACTCTCCTTCCACGAGCAGTACTTC
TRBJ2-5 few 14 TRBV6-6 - CASGSGRPQETQYF TGTGCCAGTGGATCCGGGAGACCCCAAGAGACCCAGTACTTC
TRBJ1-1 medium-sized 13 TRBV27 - CASSTRTVPEAFF TGTGCCAGCAGTACTCGGACAGTCCCTGAAGCTTTCTTT
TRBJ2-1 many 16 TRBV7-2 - CASSFSAGSSYNEQFF TGTGCCAGCAGCTTCTCTGCGGGAAGCTCCTACAATGAGCAGTTCTTC
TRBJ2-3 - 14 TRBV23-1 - CAYLPGHRTDTQYF TGCGCCTACTTACCGGGACATCGGACAGATACGCAGTATTTT
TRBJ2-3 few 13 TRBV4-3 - CASSNDITDTQYF TGCGCCAGCAGCAACGATATCACAGATACGCAGTATTTT
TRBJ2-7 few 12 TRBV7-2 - CASSALSHEQYF TGTGCCAGCAGCGCCCTTTCCCACGAGCAGTACTTC
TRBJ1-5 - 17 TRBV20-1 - CSAQDPGRNLERQPQHF TGCAGTGCGCAAGATCCGGGCAGGAACCTCGAGCGTCAGCCCCAGCATTTT